This T cell receptor (beta chain) derives from a study of blood T cell repertoires in COVID-19. Study in general: Sites in the United States, Italy and Spain provided acute and convalescent COVID-19 samples. T cells, B-cell-depleted T cells, or PBMCs supplied cDNA or gDNA.

Original processing notes: By means of reference gene primer amplification, nucleated cell counts were estimated. TCRdb keeps only in-frame clones here, not all; method: immunoSEQ multiplex PCR. That table gives V, J and clone size, and the DNA gave D and trimming. The sample records 250,000 to 300,000 clones, roughly nine tenths being singletons. The specimen sequenced was peripheral blood. The TCR sequence derives from a woman aged 45-65 years who had recovered from COVID-19.

The CDR3 DNA sequence: TGTGCCAGCGGAGCGCGGGCCACCGGGGAGCTGTTTTTT. Its protein is CASGARATGELFF. The chain employs TRBV19 and TRBJ2-2, with D maybe TRBD2 (5 bases). CDR1 is LNHDA and CDR2 is SQIVND in the germline V gene (reference sequence). The CDR3 loop spans 13 amino acids. The V and J ends lost 9 bases and 4 bases respectively, with 12 bases between them.